This note documents a single T cell receptor beta chain sequence. Its matching antigen is unknown. The sample originates from a study of shared clonotypes between healthy human individuals. Findings of the study overall: Sampling used blood alone; tissue repertoires probably differ.

V was cut by 6 bases and J by 8 bases, with 14 bases left in between. Germline assignment: CDR1 SGHRS and CDR2 YFSETQ. There are 13 residues in the CDR3. A deep-level run was used for the assay. DNA input for the unsorted PBMC replicate PCRs was 250 to 350 ng, tens of thousands of T cell genomes. Method: immunoSEQ multiplex PCR; TCRdb's copy keeps in-frame clones and lacks some. This table has a few hundred thousand clones, roughly 80% appearing once. This TCR was sampled from a middle-aged woman in good health. Some clones in this sample may be carry-over from other donors' samples. The sequenced material came from PBMCs. The V call is TRBV5-1, the J call TRBJ1-4; D gene ambiguous. The CDR3 spells CASKPQSGEKLFF. DNA of the CDR3: TGCGCCAGCAAGCCCCAAAGCGGCGAAAAACTGTTTTTT.